The 21 T cell receptor beta chains given below trace back to one sample, sequenced in a study of blood T cell repertoires in COVID-19. The protocol was immunoSEQ multiplex PCR, while the TCRdb copy is restricted to in-frame clones and leaves out a portion. The profile covers fewer than 250,000 clones, with roughly 85% appearing a single time and approximately 4% taken by the ten largest. The sequencing sample was made of PBMCs or T cells enriched from blood (not recorded which). Source of these receptors: a woman between 35 and 50 years old who had been exposed to COVID-19.

The gene calls are TRBV6-4 and TRBJ1-2; 10 bases are a match to TRBD1. Germline-derived CDR1 and CDR2 are MRHNA and SNTAGT. Trimming removed 1 base from V and 3 bases from J; junction bases left unmatched: 8. The CDR3 is 17 residues long. The CDR3 loop is CASSDYAQGQGYYGYTF. In DNA, the CDR3 is TGTGCCAGCAGTGACTATGCCCAGGGACAGGGGTACTATGGCTACACCTTC.

The rearrangement links TRBV7-9 to TRBJ2-7, with 11 positions matching TRBD2. The CDR3 is 15 residues long. Germline trimming cut 5 bases from V and 3 bases from J; bases unmatched to any gene: 6. In germline, CDR1 is SEHNR, CDR2 FQNEAQ (reference sequence). CDR3 DNA sequence: TGTGCCAGCAGCCCGACTAGCGGGGAGGTCTACGAGCAGTACTTC. As protein: CASSPTSGEVYEQYF.

The CDR3 coding sequence is TGCGCCAGCAGCCAAGATCCTAACAGGGATCTACTCCAGCATTTT. Amino acids: CASSQDPNRDLLQHF. This sequence joins TRBV4-1 and TRBJ1-5, with D perhaps matching TRBD1 (6 bases). CDR3 length: 15 amino acids. The V and J ends lost 0 bases and 12 bases respectively, with 18 bases between them. Germline CDR1 is MGHRA and CDR2 is YSYEKL.

This clone was counted once. A junction end diverges from the germline sequence, so it may reflect a read error. This sequence joins TRBV7-8 and TRBJ2-7, with 7 positions matching TRBD2. The CDR3 runs 16 residues. Per germline, CDR1 SGHVS and CDR2 FQNEAQ. CDR3 protein: CASTLKRGQGLYEQYF. CDR3 nucleotide sequence: TGTGCCAGCACCTTAAAGCGGGGCCAGGGTTTGTACGAGCAGTACTTC.

The V gene is TRBV29-1, the J gene TRBJ1-2, with TRBD1 matching 9 bases. Trimming cost V 6 bases and J 3 bases; bases outside gene matches: 5. CDR1 is SQVTM, CDR2 ANQGSEA, per germline. The CDR3 sequence is 13 residues long. The CDR3 reads CSVPGQGDYGYTF. DNA for the CDR3: TGCAGCGTCCCGGGACAGGGCGACTATGGCTACACCTTC.

The V call is TRBV4-1, the J call TRBJ1-1; maybe TRBD1 (5 bases). The CDR3 consists of 16 residues. Trimming took off 3 bases at V and 0 bases at J, with 14 bases between the two ends. The V gene's germline CDR1 is MGHRA and CDR2 YSYEKL. The CDR3 bases are TGCGCCAGCAGCCAGAGGCTACAGGCCATGAACACTGAAGCTTTCTTT. Translating gives CASSQRLQAMNTEAFF.

This chain uses TRBV19 with TRBJ2-1; maybe TRBD2 (6 bases). V was cut by 7 bases and J by 1 base, with 14 bases left in between. This CDR3 region has 15 residues. Germline V gene sequence: CDR1 LNHDA, CDR2 SQIVND (reference sequence). The CDR3 reads CASNEIGGSYNEQFF. CDR3 DNA: TGTGCCAGTAACGAAATTGGGGGGTCCTACAATGAGCAGTTCTTC. The full variable domain, its missing parts supplied by reference TRBV19 and TRBJ2-1, is DGGITQSPKYLFRKEGQNVTLSCEQNLNHDAMYWYRQDPGQGLRLIYYSQIVNDFQKGDIAEGYSVSREKKESFPLTVTSAQKNPTAFYLCASNEIGGSYNEQFFGPGTRLTVL.

This clone was found once. The chain uses TRBV7-9 and TRBJ1-2; 7 bases line up with TRBD1. Germline V lookup: CDR1 SEHNR, CDR2 FQNEAQ (reference sequence). This CDR3 is 16 amino acids long. V shed 2 bases and J 0 bases; nucleotides not matched to a gene: 6. The CDR3 DNA follows: TGTGCCAGCAGCTTAACGGACAGGCGGGCTAACTATGGCTACACCTTC. Protein product: CASSLTDRRANYGYTF.

The chain carries TRBV9 and TRBJ2-1; D is possibly TRBD1 (6 bases). The germline V gene encodes CDR1 SGDLS and CDR2 YYNGEE. The ends were cut back, 0 bases at V and 7 bases at J, with 14 bases in the middle. The CDR3 contains 15 residues. This chain's CDR3 is CASSVVAGARNEQFF. The CDR3 coding sequence is TGTGCCAGCAGCGTAGTCGCAGGGGCCCGAAATGAGCAGTTCTTC.

V gene TRBV5-4 combines with J gene TRBJ1-1, with TRBD1 as a possible D gene (6 bases). Trimming removed 0 bases from V and 4 bases from J, with 19 bases in between. The CDR3 spans 17 residues. The germline V gene encodes CDR1 SGHNT and CDR2 YYREEE (reference sequence). The CDR3 region is CASSLAGGGRGGTEAFF. For the CDR3, the DNA is TGTGCCAGCAGCTTGGCCGGCGGGGGGCGCGGGGGCACTGAAGCTTTCTTT.

The chain recombines TRBV5-6 with TRBJ1-1, with 11 bases matching TRBD1. The V gene's germline CDR1 is SGHDT and CDR2 YYEEEE. Trimming at V came to 0 bases and at J to 5 bases, leaving 9 bases not matched to a gene. The CDR3 is 17 amino acids. In nucleotides, the CDR3 is TGTGCCAGCAGCTTGGGATTCCGGACAGGGGGCCGGACTGAAGCTTTCTTT. This translates into CASSLGFRTGGRTEAFF.

The chain is built from TRBV5-1 and TRBJ1-4; perhaps TRBD1 as D (6 bases). The V and J ends lost 4 bases and 7 bases respectively, with 14 bases between them. The germline V gene encodes CDR1 SGHRS and CDR2 YFSETQ. The CDR3 loop spans 14 amino acids. CDR3 coding DNA: TGCGCCAGCAGCGAGAGGGGGGGTGGTGAAAAACTGTTTTTT. The encoded protein is CASSERGGGEKLFF.

The CDR3 loop reads CSAPRDYGYTF. The CDR3 nucleotides read TGCAGTGCACCTCGGGATTATGGCTACACCTTC. V gene TRBV20-1 combines with J gene TRBJ1-2; D gene unclear. Germline-derived CDR1 and CDR2 are DFQATT and SNEGSKA (reference sequence). V was pared by 6 bases and J by 5 bases, with 10 bases between. This CDR3 has 11 amino acids.

A single count supports this clone. The V call is TRBV6-5, the J call TRBJ1-1; TRBD1 matches 10 bases. CDR3 length: 14 residues. With 7 bases clipped from V and 6 bases from J, the junction kept 8 bases outside the gene matches. Looked up from germline, CDR1 is MNHEY and CDR2 is SVGAGI. The DNA of the CDR3 is TGTGCCAGCACTAGAGACAGGGGGCGCGCTGAAGCTTTCTTT. Amino acids: CASTRDRGRAEAFF.

This sequence joins TRBV9 and TRBJ2-3, with 10 bases aligning to TRBD2. Unmatched junction bases numbered 7, after V lost 3 bases and J lost 0 bases. The CDR3 is 17 residues long. CDR1 SGDLS and CDR2 YYNGEE come from the germline V gene. The CDR3 protein is CASSAGTSETSTDTQYF. The DNA of the CDR3 is TGTGCCAGCAGCGCAGGGACTAGCGAAACTAGCACAGATACGCAGTATTTT.

The CDR3 spells CASRKLAGGMETQYF. For the CDR3, the DNA is TGTGCCAGCAGGAAGCTAGCGGGGGGCATGGAGACCCAGTACTTC. This chain uses TRBV28 with TRBJ2-5; 11 bases match TRBD2. Germline-derived CDR1 and CDR2 are MDHEN and SYDVKM. This CDR3 has 15 amino acids. V lost 6 bases and J lost 5; bases outside the gene matches: 8.

The gene calls are TRBV4-1 and TRBJ2-5; a possible D gene is TRBD1 (6 bases). CDR1 is MGHRA, CDR2 YSYEKL, per germline. The V end lost 6 bases, the J end lost 5 bases, and 22 bases lay between the germline ends. This CDR3 has 16 residues. The CDR3 spells CASSQGTGTSGETQYF. In DNA, the CDR3 is TGCGCCAGCAGTCAGGGGACCGGGACGTCGGGGGAGACCCAGTACTTC.

V and J are TRBV29-1 and TRBJ2-7, with 7 bases lining up with TRBD2. Looked up from germline, CDR1 is SQVTM and CDR2 is ANQGSEA. The CDR3 extends over 12 amino acids. V shed 4 bases, J shed 9 bases, and the junction held 9 bases outside the gene matches. CDR3 bases: TGCAGCGTTGGAGACGCGGGAGTTTGGCAGTACTTC. Amino acid sequence: CSVGDAGVWQYF.

This clone occurred once. The V call is TRBV4-1, the J call TRBJ2-1; D might be TRBD1 (6 bases). V shed 4 bases and J shed 10 bases, with 20 bases lying between them. Germline-derived CDR1 and CDR2 are MGHRA and YSYEKL. There are 15 residues in the CDR3. The CDR3 nucleotides are TGCGCCAGCAGCCTAGGGGGAGAGCCCTCGAGAGAGCAGTTCTTC. It yields the protein CASSLGGEPSREQFF.

The chain uses TRBV28 and TRBJ2-5; D uncertain. Trimming left V 8 bases short and J 1 base short, with 11 bases between. Looked up from germline, CDR1 is MDHEN and CDR2 is SYDVKM. This CDR3 contains 13 residues. The chain's CDR3 is CASGETFQETQYF. The CDR3, as DNA: TGTGCCAGCGGAGAGACTTTCCAAGAGACCCAGTACTTC.

V and J are TRBV18 and TRBJ1-1; tentatively, D is TRBD1 (6 bases). The CDR3 extends over 14 amino acids. The V and J ends lost 3 bases and 6 bases respectively, with 14 bases between them. Germline loops: CDR1 KGHSH, CDR2 LQKENI. DNA of the CDR3: TGTGCCAGCTCACCGAGCGGGGGCTGGGCTGAAGCTTTCTTT. Translation gives CASSPSGGWAEAFF. Together with reference TRBV18 and TRBJ1-1, the CDR3 gives the full variable domain: NAGVMQNPRHLVRRRGQEARLRCSPMKGHSHVYWYRQLPEEGLKFMVYLQKENIIDESGMPKERFSAEFPKEGPSILRIQQVVRGDSAAYFCASSPSGGWAEAFFGQGTRLTVV.